The clone carrying this TCR beta chain was detected once. Its specificity is not known. The CDR3 has 15 residues. Trimming took 2 bases from V and 2 from J; bases not matched to a gene: 4. In germline, CDR1 is SGHRS, CDR2 YFSETQ. The data were produced by immunoSEQ multiplex PCR, yet TCRdb's version contains in-frame clones alone and is incomplete. The sample gives roughly 97,000 clones, over 75% of which show up once; 15% to 20% is in the top ten. The data derive from a study of graft-versus-host responses after intestinal transplantation. The wider study: Recipients had multivisceral, liver-intestinal, or isolated intestinal transplants.

Findings and caveats of the study: Peak circulating GvH clone levels were associated with early post-transplant HvG declines.

The rearrangement links TRBV5-1 to TRBJ2-1; 7 bases are a match to TRBD1. This specimen was PBMCs, taken just under 460 days after intestinal transplant. This clonotype originated in a human patient who received an intestinal transplant, so some T cells may come from the graft donor. CDR3 loop: CASSFRQGTYNEQFF. The CDR3 DNA follows: TGCGCCAGCAGCTTCAGACAGGGCACCTACAATGAGCAGTTCTTC.